The rows below give T cell receptor beta chains drawn from one sample of a study of T-cell memory formation after mild COVID-19. MiXCR was run by TCRdb on the 5' RACE reads, yielding one entry per CDR3 protein. The sample consists of more than 250,000 distinct CDR3 sequences, 16% of them appearing once. The specimen was PBMCs or a T cell subset sorted from them (not recorded which). The receptors were gathered from a young man who had mild COVID-19 (a few samples of this study predate the infection). Cell type and time point are not known. CDR3s include the opening cysteine and the closing phenylalanine or tryptophan. Each record gives: J gene, D gene, V gene, clone size, CDR3 protein, CDR3 DNA. A D gene is named only where the DNA matches it firmly. The size of a clone is reported for some rows only, either as once, few or many, or as a class for expanded clones.

J: TRBJ2-3; D: TRBD2; V: TRBV15; size: .; CDR3: CATSSSSGDTQYF; DNA: TGTGCCACCAGCAGCTCTAGCGGAGATACGCAGTATTTT
J: TRBJ2-2; D: .; V: TRBV6-2/TRBV6-3; size: .; CDR3: CASKGGQNTGELFF; DNA: TGTGCCAGCAAAGGGGGACAAAACACCGGGGAGCTGTTTTTT
J: TRBJ2-3; D: .; V: TRBV27; size: few; CDR3: CASSRGPLPDTQYF; DNA: TGTGCCAGCAGTAGAGGACCTCTCCCAGATACGCAGTATTTT
J: TRBJ2-7; D: .; V: TRBV28; size: few; CDR3: CASIGLYEQYF; DNA: TGTGCCAGCATTGGTTTGTACGAGCAGTACTTC
J: TRBJ1-4; D: .; V: TRBV10-3; size: .; CDR3: CAISDRQGNEKLFF; DNA: TGTGCCATCAGTGATCGGCAGGGTAATGAAAAACTGTTTTTT
J: TRBJ2-3; D: .; V: TRBV24-1; size: few; CDR3: CATSDSNLDTQYF; DNA: TGTGCCACCAGTGATTCGAACCTAGATACGCAGTATTTT
J: TRBJ1-1; D: .; V: TRBV4-2; size: few; CDR3: CASSLGDLDAEAFF; DNA: TGTGCCAGCAGCCTTGGGGACTTAGACGCTGAAGCTTTCTTT
J: TRBJ1-2; D: TRBD1; V: TRBV6-2/TRBV6-3; size: few; CDR3: CASSLLRDSYGYTF; DNA: TGTGCCAGCAGCCTACTGAGGGACAGCTATGGCTACACCTTC
J: TRBJ1-1; D: .; V: TRBV5-1; size: once; CDR3: CASSSPGGSGTEAFF; DNA: TGCGCCAGCAGCTCCCCTGGGGGGTCGGGCACTGAAGCTTTCTTT
J: TRBJ2-1; D: .; V: TRBV5-1; size: many; CDR3: CASSYGSGIEQFF; DNA: TGCGCCAGCAGCTACGGCAGCGGAATTGAGCAGTTCTTC
J: TRBJ2-6; D: .; V: TRBV7-2; size: few; CDR3: CASSLVLGGYGANVLTF; DNA: TGTGCCAGCAGCTTAGTATTGGGGGGCTATGGGGCCAACGTCCTGACTTTC
J: TRBJ2-3; D: .; V: TRBV20-1; size: few; CDR3: CSANQGRGDTQYF; DNA: TGCAGTGCAAATCAGGGGCGGGGAGATACGCAGTATTTT
J: TRBJ2-7; D: TRBD1; V: TRBV4-3; size: .; CDR3: CASSRYGTGHYEQYF; DNA: TGCGCCAGCAGCCGATACGGGACAGGGCACTACGAGCAGTACTTC
J: TRBJ2-3; D: TRBD1; V: TRBV5-1; size: .; CDR3: CASSRGRDRGTDTQYF; DNA: TGCGCCAGCAGCCGAGGCCGGGACAGGGGTACAGATACGCAGTATTTT
J: TRBJ1-1; D: .; V: TRBV7-9; size: few; CDR3: CASRPDGEAFF; DNA: TGTGCCAGCAGACCGGACGGTGAAGCTTTCTTT
J: TRBJ2-1; D: .; V: TRBV5-1; size: .; CDR3: CASSSLLRRPATYNEQFF; DNA: TGCGCCAGCAGCTCTCTTTTGCGACGGCCGGCAACCTACAATGAGCAGTTCTTC
J: TRBJ1-2; D: .; V: TRBV12-3/TRBV12-4; size: .; CDR3: CASSLALRGYGYTF; DNA: TGTGCCAGCAGTTTAGCGCTGCGGGGATATGGCTACACCTTC
J: TRBJ2-5; D: .; V: TRBV5-1; size: many; CDR3: CASSLGRAETQYF; DNA: TGCGCCAGCAGCTTGGGTAGGGCTGAGACCCAGTACTTC
J: TRBJ2-3; D: .; V: TRBV5-1; size: .; CDR3: CASSLAQLDTQYF; DNA: TGCGCCAGCAGCTTGGCGCAACTAGATACGCAGTATTTT
J: TRBJ2-1; D: TRBD1; V: TRBV12-3/TRBV12-4; size: many; CDR3: CASRGSGGDDEQFF; DNA: TGTGCCAGCAGGGGGTCAGGGGGCGACGATGAGCAGTTCTTC
J: TRBJ2-5; D: .; V: TRBV30; size: .; CDR3: CAWSPAGKETQYF; DNA: TGTGCCTGGAGTCCCGCTGGAAAAGAGACCCAGTACTTC
J: TRBJ1-2; D: .; V: TRBV27; size: .; CDR3: CASSVRGDLSGYTF; DNA: TGTGCCAGCAGTGTCCGGGGAGACCTATCGGGGTACACCTTC
J: TRBJ2-1; D: TRBD2; V: TRBV7-9; size: few; CDR3: CASSSLSGRLNNEQFF; DNA: TGTGCCAGCAGCTCTCTTAGCGGGAGACTTAACAATGAGCAGTTCTTC
J: TRBJ1-1; D: .; V: TRBV14; size: .; CDR3: CASSQDLGSTEAFF; DNA: TGTGCCAGCAGCCAAGACCTCGGCAGCACTGAAGCTTTCTTT
J: TRBJ2-7; D: .; V: TRBV5-1; size: .; CDR3: CASSLAGELEQYF; DNA: TGCGCCAGCAGCTTGGCCGGAGAGCTCGAGCAGTACTTC
J: TRBJ2-7; D: .; V: TRBV7-8; size: .; CDR3: CASTLGGTPYEQYF; DNA: TGTGCCAGCACCCTAGGGGGGACACCCTACGAGCAGTACTTC
J: TRBJ2-2; D: .; V: TRBV5-5; size: few; CDR3: CASSDRTLVSGELFF; DNA: TGTGCCAGCAGCGACCGCACTCTAGTCTCCGGGGAGCTGTTTTTT
J: TRBJ1-2; D: .; V: TRBV4-2; size: many; CDR3: CASSQDLSGALNYGYTF; DNA: TGTGCCAGCAGCCAAGATCTTTCGGGGGCGCTTAACTATGGCTACACCTTC
J: TRBJ2-5; D: .; V: TRBV7-2; size: .; CDR3: CDSSSSTDGETQYF; DNA: TGTGACAGCAGCTCTTCGACAGACGGAGAGACCCAGTACTTC
J: TRBJ2-7; D: TRBD1; V: TRBV2; size: few; CDR3: CASSEQGAGYEQYF; DNA: TGTGCCAGCAGTGAACAGGGGGCTGGCTACGAGCAGTACTTC
J: TRBJ1-1; D: .; V: TRBV14; size: .; CDR3: CASSQVGNGESEAFF; DNA: TGTGCCAGCAGCCAAGTCGGAAACGGGGAGTCTGAAGCTTTCTTT
J: TRBJ2-3; D: TRBD2; V: TRBV4-1; size: .; CDR3: CASSQPRAGPSHTQYF; DNA: TGCGCCAGCAGCCAACCTAGAGCGGGACCCTCTCATACGCAGTATTTT
J: TRBJ1-1; D: .; V: TRBV12-3/TRBV12-4; size: .; CDR3: CASRTGPVNTEAFF; DNA: TGTGCCAGCAGGACGGGACCCGTGAACACTGAAGCTTTCTTT
J: TRBJ2-7; D: TRBD2; V: TRBV3-1; size: .; CDR3: CASSRRGLAGGPSGNEQYF; DNA: TGTGCCAGCAGCCGTCGTGGACTAGCGGGAGGGCCCTCGGGAAACGAGCAGTACTTC
J: TRBJ1-1; D: .; V: TRBV20-1; size: many; CDR3: CSAKRGRDTEAFF; DNA: TGCAGTGCTAAGAGGGGAAGGGACACTGAAGCTTTCTTT
J: TRBJ2-1; D: TRBD2; V: TRBV6-1; size: few; CDR3: CASSRGGGRNEQFF; DNA: TGTGCCAGCAGTAGAGGCGGGGGGCGGAATGAGCAGTTCTTC
J: TRBJ2-7; D: .; V: TRBV5-5; size: .; CDR3: CASSQTASSYEQYF; DNA: TGTGCCAGCAGCCAGACAGCCAGCTCCTACGAGCAGTACTTC
J: TRBJ2-3; D: .; V: TRBV11-3; size: .; CDR3: CASSDPAEDTQYF; DNA: TGTGCCAGCAGCGACCCCGCTGAAGATACGCAGTATTTT
J: TRBJ2-3; D: .; V: TRBV20-1; size: few; CDR3: CSASRQFTDTQYF; DNA: TGCAGTGCTTCCCGACAGTTCACAGATACGCAGTATTTT
J: TRBJ2-1; D: .; V: TRBV20-1; size: .; CDR3: CSATTGGGLDNEQFF; DNA: TGCAGTGCTACCACAGGGGGGGGATTGGACAATGAGCAGTTCTTC
J: TRBJ1-1; D: TRBD1; V: TRBV6-6; size: .; CDR3: CASSRQGADTEAFF; DNA: TGTGCCAGCAGTCGACAGGGGGCGGACACTGAAGCTTTCTTT
J: TRBJ2-7; D: .; V: TRBV5-8; size: few; CDR3: CASSSTPSSYEQYF; DNA: TGTGCCAGCAGCTCGACCCCTTCCTCCTACGAGCAGTACTTC
J: TRBJ2-2; D: .; V: TRBV28; size: .; CDR3: CASSLSRGRWTGELFF; DNA: TGTGCCAGCAGTTTATCCAGGGGAAGGTGGACCGGGGAGCTGTTTTTT
J: TRBJ2-1; D: .; V: TRBV12-3/TRBV12-4; size: .; CDR3: CASKGREFNEQFF; DNA: TGTGCCAGCAAGGGCAGGGAGTTCAATGAGCAGTTCTTC
J: TRBJ2-7; D: .; V: TRBV11-2; size: .; CDR3: CASSPREVSEQYF; DNA: TGTGCCAGCAGCCCGAGGGAGGTGAGCGAGCAGTACTTC
J: TRBJ1-1; D: TRBD1; V: TRBV4-1; size: few; CDR3: CASSHAETGRTEAFF; DNA: TGCGCCAGCAGCCATGCCGAGACAGGGAGGACTGAAGCTTTCTTT